The 17 T cell receptor beta chains below all came from one sample that was sequenced in a study of T cell changes during pregnancy in multiple sclerosis. Using immunoSEQ multiplex PCR, the repertoire was profiled, and TCRdb retains in-frame clones only, with some absent. In the table there are 20,000 to 25,000 clones, around 81% of which are singletons. Sequenced here: CD8+ T cells from peripheral blood mononuclear cells, sampled in the first trimester of pregnancy. The source is a female donor in good health, enrolled as a control in a pregnancy study.

The chain carries TRBV7-3 and TRBJ1-4; D remains unclear. Trimming removed 0 bases from V and 0 bases from J, with 5 bases in between. CDR3 length: 15 residues. The V gene's germline CDR1 is SGHTA and CDR2 FQGTGA. The CDR3 DNA is TGTGCCAGCAGCTTAACTTCTGCAACTAATGAAAAACTGTTTTTT. Residues: CASSLTSATNEKLFF. The complete variable domain, with remaining parts taken from reference TRBV7-3 and TRBJ1-4, reads GAGVSQTPSNKVTEKGKYVELRCDPISGHTALYWYRQSLGQGPEFLIYFQGTGAADDSGLPNDRFFAVRPEGSVSTLKIQRTERGDSAVYLCASSLTSATNEKLFFGSGTQLSVL.

The J gene is TRBJ2-7, the V gene TRBV25-1, with a tentative D call TRBD2 (5 bases). CDR3 length equals 11 residues. Per germline, CDR1 MGHDK and CDR2 SYGVNS. Between the trimmed V and J ends, which lost 8 bases and 3 bases, there was a span of 8 bases. The CDR3, as DNA: TGTGCCAGCGAGGGTGTCTACGAGCAGTACTTC. This sequence encodes CASEGVYEQYF.

This chain connects TRBV9 to TRBJ2-2; possibly TRBD1 for D (5 bases). CDR1 SGDLS and CDR2 YYNGEE come from the germline V gene. The CDR3 extends over 14 amino acids. V dropped 4 bases and J dropped 5 bases, with 12 bases sitting between them. The CDR3 loop is CASSLLTVTGELFF. The CDR3 DNA is TGTGCCAGCAGCCTCCTGACAGTAACCGGGGAGCTGTTTTTT. Drawing the rest from reference TRBV9 and TRBJ2-2, the complete variable domain is DSGVTQTPKHLITATGQRVTLRCSPRSGDLSVYWYQQSLDQGLQFLIQYYNGEERAKGNILERFSAQQFPDLHSELNLSSLELGDSALYFCASSLLTVTGELFFGEGSRLTVL.

In its sample, this clone was seen a few times. This rearrangement joins TRBV6-1 to TRBJ2-1; maybe TRBD1 (6 bases). The V gene's germline CDR1 is MNHNS and CDR2 SASEGT. The CDR3 loop spans 14 amino acids. V was trimmed by 1 base and J by 6 bases, leaving 10 bases between them. CDR3 protein: CASSEGEGGNEQFF. Here the CDR3 DNA reads TGTGCCAGCAGTGAAGGAGAAGGGGGCAATGAGCAGTTCTTC.

This clone appeared a few times. The V call is TRBV7-2, the J call TRBJ1-2, with TRBD1 matching over 8 bases. Germline loops: CDR1 SGHTA, CDR2 FQGNSA. Germline trimming cut 4 bases from V and 7 bases from J; bases unmatched to any gene: 8. This CDR3 contains 14 residues. The CDR3 region is CASSYPPDRVGYTF. The CDR3 DNA follows: TGTGCCAGCAGCTACCCGCCGGACAGGGTTGGCTACACCTTC. Based on the CDR3 plus reference TRBV7-2 and TRBJ1-2, the full variable domain is GAGVSQSPSNKVTEKGKDVELRCDPISGHTALYWYRQSLGQGLEFLIYFQGNSAPDKSGLPSDRFSAERTGGSVSTLTIQRTQQEDSAVYLCASSYPPDRVGYTFGSGTRLTVV.

This chain uses TRBV4-2 with TRBJ2-2, with 7 bases aligning to TRBD2. The CDR3 totals 16 residues. Germline values: CDR1 LGHNA, CDR2 YNFKEQ. J gave up 4 bases and V 0 bases, and 5 bases lay outside the gene matches. DNA of the CDR3: TGTGCCAGCAGCCAAGAGGGCGGGAGATCCACCGGGGAGCTGTTTTTT. Translation: CASSQEGGRSTGELFF.

V gene TRBV6-6 combines with J gene TRBJ1-4, with TRBD1 identical over 9 bases. Trimming removed 2 bases from V and 7 bases from J; junction bases left unmatched: 8. Germline CDR1 reads MNHNY; CDR2 reads SVGAGI (reference sequence). The CDR3 runs 16 residues. The CDR3 protein is CASSYVLGTGTEKLFF. The CDR3 coding sequence is TGTGCCAGCAGTTACGTCCTAGGGACAGGGACTGAAAAACTGTTTTTT.

Only one count was recorded for this clone. The gene calls are TRBV7-8 and TRBJ2-3; 7 positions agree with TRBD2. Trimming took 2 bases from V and 2 from J; bases not matched to a gene: 4. Germline V gives CDR1 SGHVS, CDR2 FQNEAQ. The CDR3 has 15 residues. CDR3 nucleotide sequence: TGTGCCAGCAGCTTACGGGAGGCCGACACAGATACGCAGTATTTT. It yields the protein CASSLREADTDTQYF.

V usage is TRBV6-5 and J usage is TRBJ1-1, with D perhaps matching TRBD1 (5 bases). In germline, CDR1 is MNHEY, CDR2 SVGAGI. The CDR3 is 14 residues long. V shed 5 bases and J shed 1 base, with 11 bases lying between them. The CDR3 coding sequence is TGTGCCAGCAGTGCAGGGTACGGGAACACTGAAGCTTTCTTT. Encoded protein: CASSAGYGNTEAFF.

In its sample, this clone was seen once. The chain combines TRBV5-6 with TRBJ2-1; weak D call: TRBD1 (5 bases). Trimming stripped 4 bases from V and 7 bases from J, with 21 bases between. The CDR3 is 16 amino acids. CDR1 is SGHDT and CDR2 is YYEEEE in the germline V gene. CDR3 sequence: CASSVYGGAGRNEQFF. The CDR3 bases are TGTGCCAGCAGCGTATACGGTGGGGCAGGGCGGAATGAGCAGTTCTTC.

The rearrangement uses TRBV19 and TRBJ1-1; no definite D call. The CDR3 is made up of 12 amino acids. Deletions cut 11 bases from V and 5 bases from J, with 15 bases between. Germline V gene data show CDR1 as LNHDA and CDR2 as SQIVND (reference sequence). CDR3 region: CAAGESLTEAFF. The CDR3 DNA sequence: TGTGCCGCGGGAGAATCTCTGACTGAAGCTTTCTTT.

The V gene is TRBV5-6, the J gene TRBJ1-5, with 7 bases fitting TRBD1. Germline values: CDR1 SGHDT, CDR2 YYEEEE. Trimming at V came to 4 bases and at J to 0 bases, leaving 4 bases not matched to a gene. The CDR3 contains 15 residues. The CDR3 nucleotides are TGTGCCAGCAGCGTTACAGGGGATAGCAATCAGCCCCAGCATTTT. Translating gives CASSVTGDSNQPQHF.

The chain recombines TRBV21-1 with TRBJ1-1; the table's D call, TRBD1, was not checked against the DNA. TRBV21-1 is recorded as a pseudogene. This CDR3 has 15 amino acids. The CDR3 here is CASSKERGQNTEAFF. DNA for the CDR3: TGTGCCAGCAGCAAAGAAAGGGGACAGAACACTGAAGCTTTCTTT.

The rearrangement joins TRBV7-2 to TRBJ2-2; no clear D. This CDR3 contains 14 residues. The germline gives CDR1 SGHTA, CDR2 FQGNSA. Trimming shortened V by 4 bases and J by 6 bases, and 12 bases separated the two germline ends. The CDR3 DNA sequence: TGTGCCAGCAGCTACCCCCCAGATGCCGGGGAGCTGTTTTTT. Encoded protein: CASSYPPDAGELFF.

This clone showed up just once. The chain joins TRBV19 to TRBJ1-1; 7 bases agree with TRBD1. CDR1 and CDR2 from the germline V gene are LNHDA and SQIVND (reference sequence). V gave up 4 bases and J gave up 0 bases; unmatched junction bases: 5. The CDR3 covers 15 residues. The CDR3 nucleotides read TGTGCCAGTAGTAGGCGGACAGGCCTGAACACTGAAGCTTTCTTT. It is translated as CASSRRTGLNTEAFF.

The gene calls are TRBV4-3 and TRBJ2-3; the D gene is possibly TRBD2 (7 bases). The length of the CDR3 is 16 residues. Germline V gives CDR1 LGHNA, CDR2 YSLEER. The V gene lost 1 base and the J gene lost 4 bases, with 15 bases spanning the gap. This CDR3 reads CASSQVWGGASDTQYF. CDR3 bases: TGCGCCAGCAGCCAAGTGTGGGGGGGGGCATCAGATACGCAGTATTTT.

This rearrangement joins TRBV28 to TRBJ1-5; TRBD1 might be the D (5 bases). Germline V lookup: CDR1 MDHEN, CDR2 SYDVKM. The ends were cut back, 6 bases at V and 2 bases at J, with 17 bases in the middle. This CDR3 spans 16 amino acids. The CDR3 nucleotides read TGTGCCAGCAGCCAACACCGGGGAGGGGGCAATCAGCCCCAGCATTTT. Its translation: CASSQHRGGGNQPQHF.